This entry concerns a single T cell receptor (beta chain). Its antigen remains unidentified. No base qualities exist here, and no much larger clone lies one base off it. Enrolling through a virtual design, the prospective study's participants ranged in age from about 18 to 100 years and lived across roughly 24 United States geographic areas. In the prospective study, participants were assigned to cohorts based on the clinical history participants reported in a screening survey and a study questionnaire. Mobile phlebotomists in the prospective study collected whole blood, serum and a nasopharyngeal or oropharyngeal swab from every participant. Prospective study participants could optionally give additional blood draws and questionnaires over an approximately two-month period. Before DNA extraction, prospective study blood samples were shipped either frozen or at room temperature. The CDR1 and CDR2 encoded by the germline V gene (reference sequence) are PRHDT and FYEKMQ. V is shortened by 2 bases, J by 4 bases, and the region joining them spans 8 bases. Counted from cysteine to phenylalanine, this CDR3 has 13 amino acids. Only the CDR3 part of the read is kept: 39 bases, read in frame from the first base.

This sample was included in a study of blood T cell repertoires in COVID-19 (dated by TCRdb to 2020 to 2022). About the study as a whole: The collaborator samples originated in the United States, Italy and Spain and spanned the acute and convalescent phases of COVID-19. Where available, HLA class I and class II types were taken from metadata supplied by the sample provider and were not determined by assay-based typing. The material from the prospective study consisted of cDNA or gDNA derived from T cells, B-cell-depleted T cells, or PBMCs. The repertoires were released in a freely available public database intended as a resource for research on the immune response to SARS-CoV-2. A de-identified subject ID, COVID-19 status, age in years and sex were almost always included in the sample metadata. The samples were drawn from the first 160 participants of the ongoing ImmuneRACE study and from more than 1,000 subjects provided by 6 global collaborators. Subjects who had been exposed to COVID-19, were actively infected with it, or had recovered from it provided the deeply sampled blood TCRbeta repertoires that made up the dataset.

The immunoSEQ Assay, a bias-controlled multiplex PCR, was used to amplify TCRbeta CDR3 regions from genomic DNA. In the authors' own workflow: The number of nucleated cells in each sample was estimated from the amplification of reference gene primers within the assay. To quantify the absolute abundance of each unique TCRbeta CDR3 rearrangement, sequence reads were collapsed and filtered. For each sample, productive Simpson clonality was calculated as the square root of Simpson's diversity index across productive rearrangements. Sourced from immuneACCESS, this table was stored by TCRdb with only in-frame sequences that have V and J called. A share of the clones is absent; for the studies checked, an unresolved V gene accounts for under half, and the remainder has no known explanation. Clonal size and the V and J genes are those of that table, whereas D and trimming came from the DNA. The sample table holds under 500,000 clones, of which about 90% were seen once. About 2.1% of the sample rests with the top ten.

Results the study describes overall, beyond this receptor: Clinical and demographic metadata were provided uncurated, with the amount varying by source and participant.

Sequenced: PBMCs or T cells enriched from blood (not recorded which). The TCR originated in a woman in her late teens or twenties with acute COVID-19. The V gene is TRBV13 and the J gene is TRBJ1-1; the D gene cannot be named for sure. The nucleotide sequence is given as TGTGCCAGCAGCTTATTACGGTTCACTGAAGCTTTCTTT. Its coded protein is CASSLLRFTEAFF.